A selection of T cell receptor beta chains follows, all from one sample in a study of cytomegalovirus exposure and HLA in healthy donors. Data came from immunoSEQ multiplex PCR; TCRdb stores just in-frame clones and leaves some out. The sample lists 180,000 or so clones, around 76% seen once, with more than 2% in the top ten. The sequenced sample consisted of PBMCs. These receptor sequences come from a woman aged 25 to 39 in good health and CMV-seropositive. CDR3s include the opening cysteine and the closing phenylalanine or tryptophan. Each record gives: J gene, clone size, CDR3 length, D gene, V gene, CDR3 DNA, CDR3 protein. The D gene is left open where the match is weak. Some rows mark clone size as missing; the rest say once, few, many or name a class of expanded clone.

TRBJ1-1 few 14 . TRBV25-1 TGTGCCAGCAGTGAATTGCAGGGGCGCACTGAAGCTTTCTTT CASSELQGRTEAFF
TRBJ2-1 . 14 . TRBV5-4 TGTGCCAGCAGTTGGGTGACAGAGGTTAATGAGCAGTTCTTC CASSWVTEVNEQFF
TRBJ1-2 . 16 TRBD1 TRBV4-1 TGCGCCAGCAGCCAACCGACTTCGGGACAGGGTGGCGGCTACACCTTC CASSQPTSGQGGGYTF
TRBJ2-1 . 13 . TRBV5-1 TGCGCCAGCAGCCCCCAGGGTTACAATGAGCAGTTCTTC CASSPQGYNEQFF
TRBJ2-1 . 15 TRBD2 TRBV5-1 TGCGCCAGCAATATAGCGGGGACTTCCTACAATGAGCAGTTCTTC CASNIAGTSYNEQFF
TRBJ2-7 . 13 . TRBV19 TGTGCCACCCAACGGGCAGGGACCTACGAGCAGTACTTC CATQRAGTYEQYF
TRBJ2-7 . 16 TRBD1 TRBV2 TGTGCCAGCAAAGAAACCCCACAGGGGGTTGCTCGGGAGCAGTACTTC CASKETPQGVAREQYF
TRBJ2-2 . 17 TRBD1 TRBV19 TGTGCCAGCGCGACAGGGGCGACCTTCGCGAACACCGGGGAGCTGTTTTTT CASATGATFANTGELFF
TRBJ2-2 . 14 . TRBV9 TGTGCCAGCAGTCCGCGGCGAGGGACCGGGGAGCTGTTTTTT CASSPRRGTGELFF
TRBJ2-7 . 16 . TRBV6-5 TGTGCCAGCAGTTACTCGAGAGGGCATATGAGCTACGAGCAGTACTTC CASSYSRGHMSYEQYF
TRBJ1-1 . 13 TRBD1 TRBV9 TGTGCCAGCAGCGAGACAGGGTACACTGAAGCTTTCTTT CASSETGYTEAFF
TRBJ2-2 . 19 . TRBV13 TGTGCCAGCGGACACCTTACGCGGGGCCTTTATCGTGACACCGGGGAGCTGTTTTTT CASGHLTRGLYRDTGELFF
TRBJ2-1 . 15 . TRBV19 TGTGCCAGTAGTCCCTACCCGGGGAACTACAATGAGCAGTTCTTC CASSPYPGNYNEQFF
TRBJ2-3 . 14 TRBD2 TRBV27 TGTGCCAGCAGGCTAGCGGGAGGGCGAGATACGCAGTATTTT CASRLAGGRDTQYF
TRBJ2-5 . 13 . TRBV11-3 TGTGCCAGCAGCAGGGGGAGAGAAGAGACCCAGTACTTC CASSRGREETQYF
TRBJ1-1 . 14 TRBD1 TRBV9 TGTGCCAGCAGCGCCGGGACAGGGGGCACTGAAGCTTTCTTT CASSAGTGGTEAFF
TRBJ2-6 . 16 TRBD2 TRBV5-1 TGCGCCAGCAGTTTGGGGACTAGCTCTGGGGCCAACGTCCTGACTTTC CASSLGTSSGANVLTF
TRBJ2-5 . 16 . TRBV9 TGTGCCAGCAGCGTAGGATTGGAGGGGTCTGGGGAGACCCAGTACTTC CASSVGLEGSGETQYF
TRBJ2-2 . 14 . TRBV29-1 TGCAGCGTTGAAAGGGGGACCAACACCGGGGAGCTGTTTTTT CSVERGTNTGELFF
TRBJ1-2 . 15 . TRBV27 TGTGCCAGCAGTTGGGGGCCGGAGCTTATCTATGGCTACACCTTC CASSWGPELIYGYTF
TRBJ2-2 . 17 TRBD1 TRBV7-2 TGTGCCAGCAGCTTCGACGGCAGGGGGCGGGCCACCGGGGAGCTGTTTTTT CASSFDGRGRATGELFF
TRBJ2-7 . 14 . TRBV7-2 TGTGCCAGCAGCTTAGCCCCTACCTCCTACGAGCAGTACTTC CASSLAPTSYEQYF